This TCR beta chain appears in the sequencing data of a study of T cells in Graves' hyperthyroidism and ophthalmopathy. This clonotype was found many times. This CDR3 has 13 amino acids. The V end was cut by 5 bases, the J end by 7 bases, with 15 bases between. CDR1 is PRHDT, CDR2 FYEKMQ, per germline (reference sequence). The CDR3 regions of TCR beta were amplified from RNA transcripts. The HTBI primer set drove a first-round RT-PCR of the TCR CDR3. TCRdb passed the multiplex PCR reads through MiXCR, listing each CDR3 protein once. The sample consists of about 570,000 distinct CDR3 sequences, 35% to 55% of them appearing once.

This chain connects TRBV13 to TRBJ2-7; the D is unclear. The sample taken for sequencing was peripheral blood or thyroid tissue (not recorded which). This TCR was sampled from an adult woman with Graves' disease, either hyperthyroidism or ophthalmopathy (not recorded which). CDR3 sequence: CASSTKLEREQYF. In DNA, the CDR3 is TGTGCCAGCAGCACGAAACTGGAGAGGGAGCAGTACTTC.